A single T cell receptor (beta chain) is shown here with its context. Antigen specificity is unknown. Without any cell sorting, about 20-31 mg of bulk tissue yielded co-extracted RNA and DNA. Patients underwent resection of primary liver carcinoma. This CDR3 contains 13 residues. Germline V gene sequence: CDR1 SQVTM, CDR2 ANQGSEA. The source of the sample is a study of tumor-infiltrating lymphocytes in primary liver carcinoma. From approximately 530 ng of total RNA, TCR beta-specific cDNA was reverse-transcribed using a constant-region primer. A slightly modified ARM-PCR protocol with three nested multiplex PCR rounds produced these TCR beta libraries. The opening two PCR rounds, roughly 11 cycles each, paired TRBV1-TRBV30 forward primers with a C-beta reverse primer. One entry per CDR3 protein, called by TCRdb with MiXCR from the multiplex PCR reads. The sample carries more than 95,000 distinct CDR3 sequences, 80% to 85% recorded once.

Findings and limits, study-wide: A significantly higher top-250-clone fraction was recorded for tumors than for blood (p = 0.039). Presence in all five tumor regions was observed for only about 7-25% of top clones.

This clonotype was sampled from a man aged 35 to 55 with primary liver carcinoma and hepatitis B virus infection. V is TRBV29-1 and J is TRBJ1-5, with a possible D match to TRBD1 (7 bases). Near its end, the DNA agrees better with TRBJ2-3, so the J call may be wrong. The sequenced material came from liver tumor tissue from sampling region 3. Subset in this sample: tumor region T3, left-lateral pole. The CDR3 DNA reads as TGCAGCGTTGGCGGGACAGCTGATCAGCCCCAGTATTTT. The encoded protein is CSVGGTADQPQYF.